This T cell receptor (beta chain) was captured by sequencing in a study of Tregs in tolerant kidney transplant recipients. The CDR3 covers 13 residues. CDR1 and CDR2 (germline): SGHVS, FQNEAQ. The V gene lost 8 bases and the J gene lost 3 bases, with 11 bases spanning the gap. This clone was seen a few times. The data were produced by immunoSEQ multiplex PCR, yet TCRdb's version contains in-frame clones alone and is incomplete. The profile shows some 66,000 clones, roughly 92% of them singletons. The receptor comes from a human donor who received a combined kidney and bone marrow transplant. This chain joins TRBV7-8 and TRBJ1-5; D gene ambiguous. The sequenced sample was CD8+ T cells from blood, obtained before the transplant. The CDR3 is CASAGRTNQPQHF. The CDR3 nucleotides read TGTGCCAGCGCGGGGAGGACCAATCAGCCCCAGCATTTT.